The next 14 T cell receptor beta chains were all read from a single sample in a study of shared clonotypes between healthy human individuals. TCRdb's copy holds only in-frame clones and misses some; the assay was immunoSEQ multiplex PCR. The table includes about 1.1 million clones, roughly 77% detected once. Sequencing was carried out using memory CD4+ T cells from PBMCs. Noted subset: CD45RA-negative fraction. The receptors stem from a man aged 18 to 29 in good health. Some clones in this sample may be carry-over from other donors' samples.

The chain uses TRBV2 and TRBJ2-6; a weak D match, TRBD2 (7 bases). V was clipped by 5 bases and J by 0 bases, with 8 bases between them. The CDR3 runs to 15 residues. Germline V gene sequence: CDR1 SNHLY, CDR2 FYNNEI. CDR3 sequence: CASSRGASGANVLTF. The CDR3 DNA reads as TGTGCCAGCAGTCGGGGGGCCTCTGGGGCCAACGTCCTGACTTTC.

The chain uses TRBV9 and TRBJ1-5; D is undetermined. CDR3 length: 14 amino acids. The V end lost 0 bases, the J end lost 9 bases, and 13 bases lay between the germline ends. Looked up from germline, CDR1 is SGDLS and CDR2 is YYNGEE. Here the CDR3 reads CASSVGVGVGPQHF. In DNA form, the CDR3 reads TGTGCCAGCAGCGTAGGGGTCGGTGTGGGGCCCCAGCATTTT. Full variable domain (remainder filled in from reference TRBV9 and TRBJ1-5): DSGVTQTPKHLITATGQRVTLRCSPRSGDLSVYWYQQSLDQGLQFLIQYYNGEERAKGNILERFSAQQFPDLHSELNLSSLELGDSALYFCASSVGVGVGPQHFGDGTRLSIL.

V is TRBV27 and J is TRBJ2-7, with a weak D call TRBD1 (6 bases). The V end was cut by 6 bases, the J end by 1 base, with 16 bases between. CDR3 length: 15 residues. Germline-derived CDR1 and CDR2 are MNHEY and SMNVEV (reference sequence). The CDR3 coding sequence is TGTGCCAGCAGCCTCTCTCCGGACAGTTCCTACGAGCAGTACTTC. It specifies CASSLSPDSSYEQYF.

This rearrangement joins TRBV6-1 to TRBJ2-5; TRBD2 matches at 7 bases. From germline, CDR1 is MNHNS and CDR2 SASEGT. J lost 0 bases, V lost 1 base, and 2 bases had no gene match. The CDR3 has 15 residues. The CDR3 DNA is TGTGCCAGCAGTGAAGGGCGGGAGTACCAAGAGACCCAGTACTTC. Protein product: CASSEGREYQETQYF.

The V call is TRBV19, the J call TRBJ2-1, with 10 bases matching TRBD2. J gave up 14 bases and V 4 bases, and 20 bases lay outside the gene matches. Germline V gives CDR1 LNHDA, CDR2 SQIVND (reference sequence). CDR3 length: 17 amino acids. This CDR3 reads CASSTRIVDSGRKIEFF. DNA of the CDR3: TGTGCCAGTAGTACCCGGATTGTGGATAGCGGGAGGAAGATAGAGTTCTTC.

The chain recombines TRBV10-3 with TRBJ1-6, with D possibly being TRBD1 (5 bases). The germline gives CDR1 ENHRY, CDR2 SYGVKD. The germline V and J ends were trimmed by 3 bases and 7 bases, with 10 bases remaining between them. This CDR3 comprises 14 residues. The CDR3 DNA reads TGTGCCATCAGTGAACAGGATGGGAATTCACCCCTCCACTTT. It yields the protein CAISEQDGNSPLHF.

This clone was detected only once. The CDR3 DNA reads TGTGCCAGCAGGACTACTAGCGGAGTACAAGAGACCCAGTACTTC. Protein: CASRTTSGVQETQYF. The chain carries TRBV6-1 and TRBJ2-5; 8 nucleotides match TRBD2. CDR1 is MNHNS, CDR2 SASEGT, per germline. The CDR3 is 15 amino acids. Trimming at V came to 6 bases and at J to 2 bases, leaving 8 bases not matched to a gene.

The chain uses TRBV2 and TRBJ1-1; D not certain. V was clipped by 3 bases and J by 0 bases, with 5 bases between them. The length of the CDR3 is 13 residues. Germline V lookup: CDR1 SNHLY, CDR2 FYNNEI. The CDR3 reads CASSDNMNTEAFF. For the CDR3, the DNA is TGTGCCAGCAGTGACAACATGAACACTGAAGCTTTCTTT.

This chain links TRBV29-1 with TRBJ2-3; D unresolved. Germline V lookup: CDR1 SQVTM, CDR2 ANQGSEA. The V and J ends lost 3 bases and 1 base respectively, with 5 bases between them. The CDR3 runs to 12 residues. The CDR3 bases are TGCAGCGTTGACGAGGGCACAGATACGCAGTATTTT. It translates to CSVDEGTDTQYF.

This sequence joins TRBV27 and TRBJ2-1; D uncertain. Looked up from germline, CDR1 is MNHEY and CDR2 is SMNVEV (reference sequence). The CDR3 totals 17 residues. V was pared by 0 bases and J by 3 bases, with 15 bases between. The CDR3 loop reads CASSLSKGGYGYNEQFF. The CDR3 bases are TGTGCCAGCAGTTTATCGAAGGGTGGGTACGGCTACAATGAGCAGTTCTTC.

The chain is built from TRBV5-4 and TRBJ2-7; 8 bases line up with TRBD2. V was clipped by 4 bases and J by 1 base; unmatched bases: 7. CDR1 SGHNT and CDR2 YYREEE come from the germline V gene (reference sequence). CDR3 size: 15 residues. The CDR3 loop is CASSGAGVRSYEQYF. In nucleotides, the CDR3 is TGTGCCAGCAGCGGAGCGGGAGTGAGGTCCTACGAGCAGTACTTC.

The V and J genes are TRBV4-2 and TRBJ2-1, with 11 bases fitting TRBD2. There are 14 residues in the CDR3. With V trimmed by 8 bases and J by 4 bases, 4 bases remained unmatched. CDR1 is LGHNA, CDR2 YNFKEQ, per germline. CDR3 in amino acids: CASGTSGGYNEQFF. The DNA for the CDR3 is TGTGCCAGCGGGACTAGCGGAGGATACAATGAGCAGTTCTTC.

This chain uses TRBV5-4 with TRBJ2-2; tentative D call: TRBD1 (5 bases). V lost 4 bases and J 5 bases, leaving 15 bases between the germline ends. The length of the CDR3 is 15 residues. The germline gives CDR1 SGHNT, CDR2 YYREEE (reference sequence). The chain's CDR3 is CASSEGVLQTGELFF. The CDR3 DNA reads TGTGCCAGCAGCGAAGGGGTACTACAGACCGGGGAGCTGTTTTTT. Complete variable domain (other parts from reference TRBV5-4 and TRBJ2-2): ETGVTQSPTHLIKTRGQQVTLRCSSQSGHNTVSWYQQALGQGPQFIFQYYREEENGRGNFPPRFSGLQFPNYSSELNVNALELDDSALYLCASSEGVLQTGELFFGEGSRLTVL.

Many counts were recorded for this clone. CDR3 coding DNA: TGTGCCAGCAGCAGAAACCCGGGGGCCTCCACCGGGGAGCTGTTTTTT. It translates to CASSRNPGASTGELFF. This chain joins TRBV5-8 and TRBJ2-2; D tentatively fits TRBD1 or TRBD2 (6 bases each). Looked up from germline, CDR1 is SGHTS and CDR2 is YDEGEE. The CDR3 length is 16 residues. The V end lost 4 bases, the J end lost 4 bases, and 17 bases lay between the germline ends.